This record concerns one T cell receptor (beta chain) sequence. Being one base from a much bigger clone, this may be a read error. Via MiXCR, TCRdb re-called the PCR reads, giving one row per CDR3 protein. Of around 94,000 distinct CDR3 sequences in the sample, more than 45% were seen once. The CDR3 consists of 16 residues. Germline V gene data show CDR1 as WSHSY and CDR2 as SAAADI. V gave up 11 bases and J gave up 4 bases; unmatched junction bases: 13. This sample is drawn from a study of CDR3 diversity in severe acne. This TCR was recovered from a male donor with acne. Sequencing input: blood. The gene calls are TRBV10-2 and TRBJ2-2, with 10 bases aligning to TRBD1. CDR3 loop: CASSRPGQGSTGELFF. The CDR3, as DNA: TGCGCCTCATCCAGACCGGGACAGGGGTCCACCGGGGAGCTGTTTTTT.